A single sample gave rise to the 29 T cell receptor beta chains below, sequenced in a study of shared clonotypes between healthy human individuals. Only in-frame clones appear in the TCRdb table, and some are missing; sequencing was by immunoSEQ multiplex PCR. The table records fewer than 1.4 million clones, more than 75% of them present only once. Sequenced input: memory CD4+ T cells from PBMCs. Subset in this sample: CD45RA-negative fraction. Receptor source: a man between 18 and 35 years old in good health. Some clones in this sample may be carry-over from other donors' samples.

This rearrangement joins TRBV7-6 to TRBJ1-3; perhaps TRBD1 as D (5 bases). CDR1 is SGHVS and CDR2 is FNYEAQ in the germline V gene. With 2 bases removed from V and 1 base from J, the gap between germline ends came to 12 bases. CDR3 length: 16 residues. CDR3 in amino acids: CASSLNARTSGNTIYF. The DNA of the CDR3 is TGTGCCAGCAGCTTAAACGCGCGGACATCTGGAAACACCATATATTTT. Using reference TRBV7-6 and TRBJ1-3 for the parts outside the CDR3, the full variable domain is GAGVSQSPRYKVTKRGQDVALRCDPISGHVSLYWYRQALGQGPEFLTYFNYEAQQDKSGLPNDRFSAERPEGSISTLTIQRTEQRDSAMYRCASSLNARTSGNTIYFGEGSWLTVV.

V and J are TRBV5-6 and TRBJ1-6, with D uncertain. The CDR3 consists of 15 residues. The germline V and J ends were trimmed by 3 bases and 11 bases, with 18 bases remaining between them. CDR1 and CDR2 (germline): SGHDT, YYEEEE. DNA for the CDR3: TGTGCCAGCAGCTCAACAAACCGGGCCCAGCCACCCCTCCACTTT. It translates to CASSSTNRAQPPLHF.

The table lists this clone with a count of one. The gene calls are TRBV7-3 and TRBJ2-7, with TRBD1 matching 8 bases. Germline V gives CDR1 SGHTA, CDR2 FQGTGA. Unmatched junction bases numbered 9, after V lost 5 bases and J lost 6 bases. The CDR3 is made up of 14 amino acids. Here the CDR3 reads CASSTDRGPFEQYF. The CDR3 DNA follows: TGTGCCAGCAGCACCGACAGGGGTCCCTTCGAGCAGTACTTC.

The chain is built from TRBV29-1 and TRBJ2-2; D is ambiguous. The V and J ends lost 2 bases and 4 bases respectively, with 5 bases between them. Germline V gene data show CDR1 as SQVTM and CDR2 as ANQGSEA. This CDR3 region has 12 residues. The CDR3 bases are TGCAGCGTTGAAAAAGGCACCGGGGAGCTGTTTTTT. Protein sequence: CSVEKGTGELFF.

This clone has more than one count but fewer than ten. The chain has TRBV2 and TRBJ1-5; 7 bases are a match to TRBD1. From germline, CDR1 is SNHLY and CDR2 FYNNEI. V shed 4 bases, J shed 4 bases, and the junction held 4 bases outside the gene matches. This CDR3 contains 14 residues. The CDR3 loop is CASSGGQLNQPQHF. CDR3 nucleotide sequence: TGTGCCAGCAGTGGGGGACAGTTGAATCAGCCCCAGCATTTT.

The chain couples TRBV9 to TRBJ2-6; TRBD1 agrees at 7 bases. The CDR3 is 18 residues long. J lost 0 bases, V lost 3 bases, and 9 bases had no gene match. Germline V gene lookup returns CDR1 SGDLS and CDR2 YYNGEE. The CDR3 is CASSALGTAPSGANVLTF. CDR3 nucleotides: TGTGCCAGCAGCGCGTTGGGGACAGCACCCTCTGGGGCCAACGTCCTGACTTTC.

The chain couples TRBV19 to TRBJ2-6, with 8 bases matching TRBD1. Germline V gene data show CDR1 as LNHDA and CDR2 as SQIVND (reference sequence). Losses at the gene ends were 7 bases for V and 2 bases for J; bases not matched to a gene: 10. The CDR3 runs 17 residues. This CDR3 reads CASTLTGASAGANVLTF. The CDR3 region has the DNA TGTGCCAGTACCCTGACAGGGGCCTCGGCTGGGGCCAACGTCCTGACTTTC. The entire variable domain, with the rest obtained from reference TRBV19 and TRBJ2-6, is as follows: DGGITQSPKYLFRKEGQNVTLSCEQNLNHDAMYWYRQDPGQGLRLIYYSQIVNDFQKGDIAEGYSVSREKKESFPLTVTSAQKNPTAFYLCASTLTGASAGANVLTFGAGSRLTVL.

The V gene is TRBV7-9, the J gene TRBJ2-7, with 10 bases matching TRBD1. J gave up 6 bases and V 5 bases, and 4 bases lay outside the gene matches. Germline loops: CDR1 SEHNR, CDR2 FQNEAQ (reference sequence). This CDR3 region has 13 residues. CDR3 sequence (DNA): TGTGCCAGCAGCACCGACAGGGGGCTCGAGCAGTACTTC. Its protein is CASSTDRGLEQYF.

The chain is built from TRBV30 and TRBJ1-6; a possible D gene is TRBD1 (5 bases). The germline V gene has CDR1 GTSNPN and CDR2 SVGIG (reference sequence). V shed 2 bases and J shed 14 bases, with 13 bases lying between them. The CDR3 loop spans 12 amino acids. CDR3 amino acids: CAWSPRTGALHF. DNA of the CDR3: TGTGCCTGGAGTCCCCGAACAGGAGCCCTCCACTTT.

The chain's CDR3 is CAIGAQPLYGYTF. CDR3 DNA sequence: TGTGCCATCGGGGCCCAGCCCCTTTATGGCTACACCTTC. The V and J genes are TRBV10-3 and TRBJ1-2, with TRBD1 as a possible D gene (5 bases). This CDR3 has 13 residues. Germline V gene lookup returns CDR1 ENHRY and CDR2 SYGVKD. The V gene lost 8 bases and the J gene lost 5 bases, with 15 bases spanning the gap.

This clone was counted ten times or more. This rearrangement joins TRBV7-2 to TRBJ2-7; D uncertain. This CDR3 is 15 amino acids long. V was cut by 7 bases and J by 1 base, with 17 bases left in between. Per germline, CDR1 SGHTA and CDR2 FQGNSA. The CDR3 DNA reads TGTGCCAGCACCGACCCCTTCCGATATTCCTACGAGCAGTACTTC. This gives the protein CASTDPFRYSYEQYF.

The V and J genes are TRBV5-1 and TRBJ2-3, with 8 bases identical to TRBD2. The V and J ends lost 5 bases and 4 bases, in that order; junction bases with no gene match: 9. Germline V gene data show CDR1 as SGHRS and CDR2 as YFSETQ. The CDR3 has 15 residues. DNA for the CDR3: TGCGCCAGCAGTTCCCTAGCGGGCGGGTCAGATACGCAGTATTTT. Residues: CASSSLAGGSDTQYF.

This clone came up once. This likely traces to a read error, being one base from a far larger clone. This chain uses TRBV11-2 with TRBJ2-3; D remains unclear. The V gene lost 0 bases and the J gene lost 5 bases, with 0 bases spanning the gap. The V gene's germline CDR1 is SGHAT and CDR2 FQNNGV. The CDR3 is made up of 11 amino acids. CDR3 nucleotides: TGTGCCAGCAGCTTAGAAGATACGCAGTATTTT. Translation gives CASSLEDTQYF.

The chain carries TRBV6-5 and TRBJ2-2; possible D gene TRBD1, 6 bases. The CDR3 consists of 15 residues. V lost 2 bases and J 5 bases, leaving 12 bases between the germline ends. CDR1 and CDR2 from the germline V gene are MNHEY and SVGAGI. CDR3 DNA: TGTGCCAGCAGTTACAACAGGGATAGGACCGGGGAGCTGTTTTTT. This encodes CASSYNRDRTGELFF.

This chain's CDR3 is CASSYALAGPTDTQYF. CDR3 bases: TGTGCCAGCAGTTACGCTCTAGCGGGGCCCACAGATACGCAGTATTTT. The rearrangement joins TRBV6-5 to TRBJ2-3; 9 bases are a match to TRBD2. Germline CDR1 reads MNHEY; CDR2 reads SVGAGI. The ends lost 2 bases at V and 2 bases at J; junction bases unmatched: 5. The CDR3 extends over 16 amino acids.

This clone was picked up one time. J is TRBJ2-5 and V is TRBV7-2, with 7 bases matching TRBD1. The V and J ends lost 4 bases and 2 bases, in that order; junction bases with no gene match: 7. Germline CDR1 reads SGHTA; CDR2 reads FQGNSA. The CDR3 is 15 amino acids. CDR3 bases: TGTGCCAGCAGCTCCGCCGGGACAGCTCAAGAGACCCAGTACTTC. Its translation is CASSSAGTAQETQYF.

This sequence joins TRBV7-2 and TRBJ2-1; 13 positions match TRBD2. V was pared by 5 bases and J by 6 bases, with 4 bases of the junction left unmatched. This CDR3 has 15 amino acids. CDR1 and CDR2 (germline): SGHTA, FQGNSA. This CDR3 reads CASSARTSGSNEQFF. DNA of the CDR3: TGTGCCAGCAGCGCCCGGACTAGCGGGAGCAATGAGCAGTTCTTC. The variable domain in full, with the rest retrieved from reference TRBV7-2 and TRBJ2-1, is GAGVSQSPSNKVTEKGKDVELRCDPISGHTALYWYRQSLGQGLEFLIYFQGNSAPDKSGLPSDRFSAERTGGSVSTLTIQRTQQEDSAVYLCASSARTSGSNEQFFGPGTRLTVL.

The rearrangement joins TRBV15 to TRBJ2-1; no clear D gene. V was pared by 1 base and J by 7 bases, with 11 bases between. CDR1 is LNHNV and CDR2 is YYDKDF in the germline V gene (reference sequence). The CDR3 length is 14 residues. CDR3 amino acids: CATSRVDGVNEQFF. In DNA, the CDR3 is TGTGCCACCAGCAGAGTGGACGGTGTTAATGAGCAGTTCTTC.

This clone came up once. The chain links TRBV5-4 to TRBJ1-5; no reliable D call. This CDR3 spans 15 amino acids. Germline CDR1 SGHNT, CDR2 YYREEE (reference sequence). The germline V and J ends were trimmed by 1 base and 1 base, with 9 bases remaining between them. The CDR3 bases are TGTGCCAGCAGCTTGTCGGCAGCCAGCAATCAGCCCCAGCATTTT. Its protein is CASSLSAASNQPQHF.

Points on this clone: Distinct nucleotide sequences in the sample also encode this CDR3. The CDR3 DNA follows: TGTGCCAGCAGTTGGACAGGAGGCACAGATACGCAGTATTTT. This sequence encodes CASSWTGGTDTQYF. The gene calls are TRBV28 and TRBJ2-3; 7 nucleotides agree with TRBD1. Germline CDR1 and CDR2: MDHEN and SYDVKM. Trimming took 4 bases from V and 1 from J; bases not matched to a gene: 2. The CDR3 is 14 amino acids.

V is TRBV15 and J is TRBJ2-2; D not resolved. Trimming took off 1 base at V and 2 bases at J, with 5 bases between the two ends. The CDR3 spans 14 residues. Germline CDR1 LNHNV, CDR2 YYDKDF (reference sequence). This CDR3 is CATSRGQNTGELFF. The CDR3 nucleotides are TGTGCCACCAGCAGAGGACAAAACACCGGGGAGCTGTTTTTT. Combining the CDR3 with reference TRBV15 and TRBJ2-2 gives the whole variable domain DAMVIQNPRYQVTQFGKPVTLSCSQTLNHNVMYWYQQKSSQAPKLLFHYYDKDFNNEADTPDNFQSRRPNTSFCFLDIRSPGLGDTAMYLCATSRGQNTGELFFGEGSRLTVL.

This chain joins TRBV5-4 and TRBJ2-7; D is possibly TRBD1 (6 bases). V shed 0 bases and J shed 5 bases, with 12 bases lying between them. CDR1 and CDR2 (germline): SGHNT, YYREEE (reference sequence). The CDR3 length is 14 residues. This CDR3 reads CASSLVGARDEQYF. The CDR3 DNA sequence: TGTGCCAGCAGCTTGGTGGGGGCGCGGGACGAGCAGTACTTC.

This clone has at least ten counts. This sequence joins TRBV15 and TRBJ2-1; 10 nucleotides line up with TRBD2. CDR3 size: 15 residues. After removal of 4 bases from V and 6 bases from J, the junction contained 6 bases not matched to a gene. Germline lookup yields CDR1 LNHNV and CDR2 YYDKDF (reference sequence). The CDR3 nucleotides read TGTGCCACCAGCACCCCACTAGCGGGGACCAATGAGCAGTTCTTC. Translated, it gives CATSTPLAGTNEQFF.

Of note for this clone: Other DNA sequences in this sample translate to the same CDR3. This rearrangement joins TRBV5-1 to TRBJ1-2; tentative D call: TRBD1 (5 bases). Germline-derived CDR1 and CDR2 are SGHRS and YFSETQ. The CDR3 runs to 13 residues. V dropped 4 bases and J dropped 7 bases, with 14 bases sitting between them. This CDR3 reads CASSLGSGGGYTF. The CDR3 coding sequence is TGCGCCAGCAGCCTGGGTTCTGGGGGTGGCTACACCTTC.

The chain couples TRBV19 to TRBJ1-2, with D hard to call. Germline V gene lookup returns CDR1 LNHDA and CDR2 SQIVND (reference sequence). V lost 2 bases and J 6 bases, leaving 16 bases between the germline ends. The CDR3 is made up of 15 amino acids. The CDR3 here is CASSISTLRSHGYTF. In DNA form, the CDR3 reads TGTGCCAGTAGTATAAGCACTTTGAGGAGCCATGGCTACACCTTC.

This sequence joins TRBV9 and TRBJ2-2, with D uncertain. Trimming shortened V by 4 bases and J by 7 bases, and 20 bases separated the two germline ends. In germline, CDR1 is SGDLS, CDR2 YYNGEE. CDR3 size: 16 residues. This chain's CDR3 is CASSFSDGRSGGELFF. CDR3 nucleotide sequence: TGTGCCAGCAGCTTTTCCGATGGGCGTTCAGGCGGGGAGCTGTTTTTT.

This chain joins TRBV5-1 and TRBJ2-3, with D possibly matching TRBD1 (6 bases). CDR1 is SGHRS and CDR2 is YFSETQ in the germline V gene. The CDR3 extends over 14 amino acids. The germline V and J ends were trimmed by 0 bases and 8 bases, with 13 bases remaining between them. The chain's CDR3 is CASSLGGQGTTQYF. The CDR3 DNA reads TGCGCCAGCAGCTTGGGGGGCCAGGGGACTACGCAGTATTTT.

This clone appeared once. The DNA for the CDR3 is TGTGCCAGCAGTGTAAGGCAGCTAAACACCGGGGAGCTGTTTTTT. Translation: CASSVRQLNTGELFF. This chain connects TRBV6-1 to TRBJ2-2; D gene ambiguous. The CDR3 consists of 15 residues. Trimming removed 4 bases at V and 2 bases at J, with 11 bases between. The germline V gene has CDR1 MNHNS and CDR2 SASEGT.

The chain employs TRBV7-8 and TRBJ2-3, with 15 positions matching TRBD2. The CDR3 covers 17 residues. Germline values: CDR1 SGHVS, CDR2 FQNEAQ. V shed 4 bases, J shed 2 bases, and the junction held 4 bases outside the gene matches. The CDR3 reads CASSSGLAGGVTDTQYF. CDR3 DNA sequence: TGTGCCAGCAGCTCGGGACTAGCGGGAGGCGTCACAGATACGCAGTATTTT.